The 23 T cell receptor beta chains below were found in one sample sequenced in a study of shared clonotypes between healthy human individuals. This table comes from immunoSEQ multiplex PCR, and its TCRdb copy is limited to in-frame clones, with some not included. The data hold more than 1.2 million clones, with around 98.5% observed a single time. Sequenced input: naive CD4+ T cells sorted from blood. Subset described: CD45RA+ positively selected. These TCRs come from a man in his thirties or forties in good health.

The rearrangement uses TRBV6-1 and TRBJ2-4; 10 bases match TRBD2. CDR3 length equals 18 residues. V was pared by 3 bases and J by 1 base, with 9 bases of the junction left unmatched. Germline CDR1 MNHNS, CDR2 SASEGT. The CDR3 loop reads CASSDWVGLATAKNIQYF. DNA for the CDR3: TGTGCCAGCAGTGACTGGGTGGGACTAGCGACCGCCAAAAACATTCAGTACTTC.

The chain has TRBV28 and TRBJ2-7; no reliable D call. Trimming stripped 4 bases from V and 3 bases from J, with 7 bases between. Germline CDR1 MDHEN, CDR2 SYDVKM. CDR3 size: 12 residues. The CDR3 loop reads CASSSIYYEQYF. CDR3 DNA sequence: TGTGCCAGCAGTTCTATCTACTACGAGCAGTACTTC.

The chain links TRBV11-3 to TRBJ2-7; D may be TRBD1 (6 bases). CDR1 is SGHNT and CDR2 is YENEEA in the germline V gene. CDR3 size: 14 residues. Trimming shortened V by 5 bases and J by 0 bases, and 11 bases separated the two germline ends. CDR3 DNA: TGTGCCAGCAGCCGCGGACAGAGCTCCTACGAGCAGTACTTC. It yields the protein CASSRGQSSYEQYF.

The chain carries TRBV5-5 and TRBJ2-1, with 13 bases aligning to TRBD2. CDR3 length equals 17 residues. The germline V gene has CDR1 SGHKS and CDR2 YYEKEE (reference sequence). With 4 bases clipped from V and 6 bases from J, the junction kept 10 bases outside the gene matches. The CDR3 protein is CASSLRELAGGFNEQFF. For the CDR3, the DNA is TGTGCCAGCAGCCTGAGGGAACTAGCGGGAGGGTTCAATGAGCAGTTCTTC. The entire variable domain, with the rest obtained from reference TRBV5-5 and TRBJ2-1, is as follows: DAGVTQSPTHLIKTRGQQVTLRCSPISGHKSVSWYQQVLGQGPQFIFQYYEKEERGRGNFPDRFSARQFPNYSSELNVNALLLGDSALYLCASSLRELAGGFNEQFFGPGTRLTVL.

This chain links TRBV7-2 with TRBJ2-1; 7 bases map to TRBD2. V lost 6 bases, J lost 4 bases, and 6 bases stayed unmatched. The CDR3 spans 14 residues. Germline V gene lookup returns CDR1 SGHTA and CDR2 FQGNSA. For the CDR3, the DNA is TGTGCCAGCAGAGACGGGACTAAGTACAATGAGCAGTTCTTC. Its translation is CASRDGTKYNEQFF.

This sequence joins TRBV9 and TRBJ1-2; D gene unclear. Trimming removed 1 base from V and 7 bases from J, with 17 bases in between. The V gene's germline CDR1 is SGDLS and CDR2 YYNGEE. This CDR3 contains 15 residues. CDR3 sequence: CASSVTPELPPGYTF. CDR3 nucleotide sequence: TGTGCCAGCAGCGTAACCCCAGAATTACCACCTGGCTACACCTTC.

The J gene is TRBJ2-7, the V gene TRBV7-9; 7 bases match TRBD2. The CDR3 runs to 16 residues. CDR1 is SEHNR and CDR2 is FQNEAQ in the germline V gene (reference sequence). The junction had 9 bases not matched to a gene; V was cut back by 4 bases and J by 0 bases. CDR3 DNA sequence: TGTGCCAGCAGCTACCCTTCGGGGGGACTCTCCTACGAGCAGTACTTC. Translating it yields CASSYPSGGLSYEQYF.

The V gene is TRBV11-2, the J gene TRBJ1-1; TRBD1 is a possible D gene (6 bases). The CDR3 spans 15 residues. Germline lookup yields CDR1 SGHAT and CDR2 FQNNGV. Between the trimmed V and J ends, which lost 3 bases and 10 bases, there was a span of 21 bases. CDR3 bases: TGTGCCAGCAGCTTGGGAGGGGGGAAGGCCGTAGGAGCTTTCTTT. Translating it yields CASSLGGGKAVGAFF.

The chain employs TRBV29-1 and TRBJ2-3; D is undetermined. Trimming shortened V by 7 bases and J by 8 bases, and 16 bases separated the two germline ends. There are 12 residues in the CDR3. Germline V gives CDR1 SQVTM, CDR2 ANQGSEA. CDR3 protein: CSARRPPGTQYF. The CDR3, as DNA: TGCAGCGCCCGAAGACCCCCGGGTACGCAGTATTTT.

The chain couples TRBV30 to TRBJ1-3, with 7 bases aligning to TRBD1. The CDR3 is 13 amino acids. The germline CDR1 and CDR2 sequences are GTSNPN and SVGIG (reference sequence). V lost 8 bases, J lost 0 bases, and 4 bases stayed unmatched. CDR3 nucleotide sequence: TGTGCCGGGGGACAGAACTCTGGAAACACCATATATTTT. Protein: CAGGQNSGNTIYF. The full variable domain, with the rest looked up from reference TRBV30 and TRBJ1-3, is SQTIHQWPATLVQPVGSPLSLECTVEGTSNPNLYWYRQAAGRGLQLLFYSVGIGQISSEVPQNLSASRPQDRQFILSSKKLLLSDSGFYLCAGGQNSGNTIYFGEGSWLTVV.

The V and J genes are TRBV28 and TRBJ2-7; 7 bases align to TRBD2. The germline V gene encodes CDR1 MDHEN and CDR2 SYDVKM. The trim removed 6 bases at V and 2 bases at J, leaving 13 bases unmatched. CDR3 size: 16 residues. The CDR3 protein is CASRRPSVGLAYEQYF. The CDR3 DNA is TGTGCCAGCAGGCGCCCCTCGGTCGGACTAGCCTACGAGCAGTACTTC.

This clone was observed once. The V call is TRBV19, the J call TRBJ1-5, with D tentatively TRBD1 (6 bases). The germline V gene has CDR1 LNHDA and CDR2 SQIVND (reference sequence). V gave up 7 bases and J gave up 7 bases, with 11 bases separating them. This CDR3 spans 12 amino acids. CDR3 nucleotide sequence: TGTGCCAGTAACCCAGGGGACCAGCCCCAGCATTTT. As protein: CASNPGDQPQHF. Drawing the rest from reference TRBV19 and TRBJ1-5, the complete variable domain is DGGITQSPKYLFRKEGQNVTLSCEQNLNHDAMYWYRQDPGQGLRLIYYSQIVNDFQKGDIAEGYSVSREKKESFPLTVTSAQKNPTAFYLCASNPGDQPQHFGDGTRLSIL.

The genes are TRBV2 and TRBJ2-1, with D maybe TRBD2 (5 bases). V lost 10 bases and J 0 bases, leaving 10 bases between the germline ends. CDR3 length equals 13 residues. The V gene's germline CDR1 is SNHLY and CDR2 FYNNEI. The CDR3 protein is CATAGFSYNEQFF. CDR3 nucleotides: TGTGCCACCGCGGGCTTCTCCTACAATGAGCAGTTCTTC.

This clone was seen a single time. The chain is built from TRBV7-8 and TRBJ2-5; D unresolved. CDR3 length equals 13 residues. V lost 1 base, J lost 5 bases, and 8 bases lay in between. CDR1 is SGHVS, CDR2 FQNEAQ, per germline. In DNA, the CDR3 is TGTGCCAGCAGCTTAGAAGCGTTGGAGACCCAGTACTTC. This translates into CASSLEALETQYF.

CDR3 amino acids: CASSFTTAASEQFF. The CDR3 DNA sequence: TGCGCCAGCAGCTTTACGACAGCAGCGAGTGAGCAGTTCTTC. The rearrangement joins TRBV4-3 to TRBJ2-1, with D possibly being TRBD1 (5 bases). Germline V gene data show CDR1 as LGHNA and CDR2 as YSLEER. The CDR3 sequence is 14 residues long. V was trimmed by 5 bases and J by 9 bases, leaving 17 bases between them.

The genes are TRBV5-4 and TRBJ2-5, with D tentatively TRBD2 (5 bases). The CDR3 is 14 residues long. Germline V lookup: CDR1 SGHNT, CDR2 YYREEE (reference sequence). Trimming shortened V by 4 bases and J by 4 bases, and 14 bases separated the two germline ends. In DNA form, the CDR3 reads TGTGCCAGCAGCAACAGCGGCGGAGCAGAGACCCAGTACTTC. This encodes CASSNSGGAETQYF.

J is TRBJ1-1 and V is TRBV29-1; maybe TRBD1 (6 bases). Between the trimmed V and J ends, which lost 4 bases and 1 base, there was a span of 13 bases. CDR3 length: 14 amino acids. Germline V CDR1 and CDR2: SQVTM, ANQGSEA. The CDR3 loop is CSVVGQIKNTEAFF. In DNA form, the CDR3 reads TGCAGCGTTGTCGGACAGATTAAGAACACTGAAGCTTTCTTT.

The chain uses TRBV5-4 and TRBJ2-1, with TRBD1 matching 8 bases. The CDR3 runs 15 residues. The germline gives CDR1 SGHNT, CDR2 YYREEE (reference sequence). V shed 2 bases and J 7 bases; nucleotides not matched to a gene: 8. Here the CDR3 reads CASSFPAGGRNEQFF. In DNA form, the CDR3 reads TGTGCCAGCAGCTTCCCCGCAGGGGGCAGAAATGAGCAGTTCTTC.

The V and J genes are TRBV10-3 and TRBJ2-1; D not certain. Per germline, CDR1 ENHRY and CDR2 SYGVKD. The CDR3 runs to 15 residues. Between the trimmed V and J ends, which lost 4 bases and 8 bases, there was a span of 18 bases. CDR3 amino acids: CAISVFGPSGDEQFF. CDR3 nucleotide sequence: TGTGCCATCAGTGTGTTTGGCCCTTCTGGAGATGAGCAGTTCTTC.

The chain uses TRBV19 and TRBJ2-3; no clear D gene. V dropped 6 bases and J dropped 4 bases, with 5 bases sitting between them. CDR1 and CDR2 (germline): LNHDA, SQIVND (reference sequence). The CDR3 has 11 residues. The CDR3 bases are TGTGCCAGTAGGGTGGCAGATACGCAGTATTTT. Its translation is CASRVADTQYF.

The chain uses TRBV10-3 and TRBJ1-5; D may be TRBD1 (6 bases). Germline V CDR1 and CDR2: ENHRY, SYGVKD. The CDR3 consists of 14 residues. The V end was cut by 2 bases, the J end by 3 bases, with 8 bases between. DNA of the CDR3: TGTGCCATCAGTGAGCACAGGGACAATCAGCCCCAGCATTTT. Encoded protein: CAISEHRDNQPQHF.

CDR3 nucleotide sequence: TGCGCCAGCAGCTCATTTGGGGGACAGCCCCAGCATTTT. Its protein product is CASSSFGGQPQHF. This rearrangement joins TRBV5-1 to TRBJ1-5, with D maybe TRBD1 (5 bases). The V end was cut by 3 bases, the J end by 7 bases, with 11 bases between. Germline V gives CDR1 SGHRS, CDR2 YFSETQ. The CDR3 is 13 residues long. The entire variable domain, with the rest obtained from reference TRBV5-1 and TRBJ1-5, is as follows: KAGVTQTPRYLIKTRGQQVTLSCSPISGHRSVSWYQQTPGQGLQFLFEYFSETQRNKGNFPGRFSGRQFSNSRSEMNVSTLELGDSALYLCASSSFGGQPQHFGDGTRLSIL.

The chain has TRBV5-1 and TRBJ2-7; no firm D call. This CDR3 contains 12 residues. CDR1 and CDR2 from the germline V gene are SGHRS and YFSETQ. Deletions cut 4 bases from V and 3 bases from J, with 8 bases between. The DNA for the CDR3 is TGCGCCAGCAGCACCGGTTTCTACGAGCAGTACTTC. Its protein is CASSTGFYEQYF.